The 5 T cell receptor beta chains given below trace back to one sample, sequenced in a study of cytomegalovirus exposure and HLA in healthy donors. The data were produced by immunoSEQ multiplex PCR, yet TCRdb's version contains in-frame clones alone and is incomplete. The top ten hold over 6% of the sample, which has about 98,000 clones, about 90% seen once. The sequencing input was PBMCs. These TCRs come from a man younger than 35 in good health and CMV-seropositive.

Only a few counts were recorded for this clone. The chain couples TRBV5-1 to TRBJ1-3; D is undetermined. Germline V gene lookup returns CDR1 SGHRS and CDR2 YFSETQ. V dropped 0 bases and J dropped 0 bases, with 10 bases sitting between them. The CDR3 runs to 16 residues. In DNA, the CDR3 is TGCGCCAGCAGCTTGGACAATACCATCTCTGGAAACACCATATATTTT. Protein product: CASSLDNTISGNTIYF. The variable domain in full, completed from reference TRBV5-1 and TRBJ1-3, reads KAGVTQTPRYLIKTRGQQVTLSCSPISGHRSVSWYQQTPGQGLQFLFEYFSETQRNKGNFPGRFSGRQFSNSRSEMNVSTLELGDSALYLCASSLDNTISGNTIYFGEGSWLTVV.

Here the CDR3 DNA reads TGCGCCAGCAGCCAAACAGGGATTCCTGGCTACGAGCAGTACTTC. Translated, it gives CASSQTGIPGYEQYF. The J gene is TRBJ2-7, the V gene TRBV4-3; D possibly corresponds to TRBD1 (6 bases). CDR1 is LGHNA, CDR2 YSLEER, per germline. This CDR3 spans 15 amino acids. V was trimmed by 2 bases and J by 3 bases, leaving 14 bases between them.

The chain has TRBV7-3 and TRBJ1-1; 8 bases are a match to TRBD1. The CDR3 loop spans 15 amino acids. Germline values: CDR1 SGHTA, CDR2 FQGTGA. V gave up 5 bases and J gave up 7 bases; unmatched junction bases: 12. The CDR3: CASSPQAGGAGEAFF. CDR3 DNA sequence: TGTGCCAGCAGCCCCCAGGCAGGGGGCGCGGGTGAAGCTTTCTTT. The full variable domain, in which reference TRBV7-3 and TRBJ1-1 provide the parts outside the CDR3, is GAGVSQTPSNKVTEKGKYVELRCDPISGHTALYWYRQSLGQGPEFLIYFQGTGAADDSGLPNDRFFAVRPEGSVSTLKIQRTERGDSAVYLCASSPQAGGAGEAFFGQGTRLTVV.

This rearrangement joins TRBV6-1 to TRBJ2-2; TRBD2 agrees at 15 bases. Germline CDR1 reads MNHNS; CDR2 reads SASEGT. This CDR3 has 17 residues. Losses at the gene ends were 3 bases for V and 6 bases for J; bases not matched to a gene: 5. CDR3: CASSDKGLAGGAGELFF. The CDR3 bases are TGTGCCAGCAGTGATAAGGGACTAGCGGGGGGCGCCGGGGAGCTGTTTTTT.

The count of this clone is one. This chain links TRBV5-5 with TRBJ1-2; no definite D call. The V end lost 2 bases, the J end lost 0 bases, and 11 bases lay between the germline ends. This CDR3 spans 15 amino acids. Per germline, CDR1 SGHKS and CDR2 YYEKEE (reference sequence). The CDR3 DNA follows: TGTGCCAGCAGCTTCGCGGGAAACACTAACTATGGCTACACCTTC. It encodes CASSFAGNTNYGYTF. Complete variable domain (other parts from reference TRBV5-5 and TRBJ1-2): DAGVTQSPTHLIKTRGQQVTLRCSPISGHKSVSWYQQVLGQGPQFIFQYYEKEERGRGNFPDRFSARQFPNYSSELNVNALLLGDSALYLCASSFAGNTNYGYTFGSGTRLTVV.